This TCR beta chain is from a study of OX40 agonist ivuxolimab in advanced cancers. Sequencing was performed with immunoSEQ multiplex PCR; in TCRdb, only in-frame clones are kept and a portion is missing. Of around 67,000 clones detected, 75% to 85% appear once; the ten largest clones hold 1% to 1.5%. This receptor was identified in an adult with an advanced solid tumor such as melanoma, head and neck, liver or kidney cancer. Sequencing used CD4+ or CD8+ T cells sorted from blood, obtained in a trial of the OX40 agonist ivuxolimab.

CDR3 region: CATSGFNQPQHF. In DNA form, the CDR3 reads TGTGCCACCAGCGGTTTTAATCAGCCCCAGCATTTT. J is TRBJ1-5 and V is TRBV15; D ambiguous. The CDR3 totals 12 residues. V dropped 5 bases and J dropped 4 bases, with 6 bases sitting between them. The germline V gene encodes CDR1 LNHNV and CDR2 YYDKDF (reference sequence). The entire variable domain, with the rest obtained from reference TRBV15 and TRBJ1-5, is as follows: DAMVIQNPRYQVTQFGKPVTLSCSQTLNHNVMYWYQQKSSQAPKLLFHYYDKDFNNEADTPDNFQSRRPNTSFCFLDIRSPGLGDTAMYLCATSGFNQPQHFGDGTRLSIL.